This T cell receptor beta chain derives from a study of blood T cell repertoires in COVID-19. Using immunoSEQ multiplex PCR, the repertoire was profiled, and TCRdb retains in-frame clones only, with some absent. The sample records about 260,000 clones, approximately 88% being singletons. This CDR3 contains 12 residues. Germline V gives CDR1 SQVTM, CDR2 ANQGSEA. Trimming removed 8 bases from V and 1 base from J, with 11 bases in between. Sequencing input: peripheral blood. This receptor was taken from a woman in her seventies with COVID-19, enrolled during active disease. The rearrangement links TRBV29-1 to TRBJ2-5; possibly TRBD1 for D (5 bases). The CDR3 is CSKVDSQETQYF. In DNA, the CDR3 is TGCAGCAAAGTAGACAGCCAAGAGACCCAGTACTTC.